This T cell receptor (beta chain) was profiled in a study of T-cell reconstitution after alpha-beta-depleted transplantation in children. The authors prepared the TCRbeta library with unique molecular identifiers. TCRdb redid the calling of the PCR reads with MiXCR, one entry per CDR3 protein. This sample yields about 540,000 distinct CDR3 sequences, of which approximately 20% are seen a single time; 3.3% belongs to the top ten. V lost 3 bases to trimming and J lost 0 bases, with 15 bases between them. The CDR3 is 18 amino acids. Germline-derived CDR1 and CDR2 are LGHDT and YNNKEL (reference sequence).

The source material was PBMCs from the stem cell graft donor, sampled from the stem cell graft. This sequence was found in a human donor who donated a stem cell graft to a child with acute lymphoblastic leukemia. This rearrangement joins TRBV3-1 to TRBJ2-6; D gene unclear. CDR3 in DNA: TGTGCCAGCAGCCATACTAAACCGGGTCCCTCTGGGGCCAACGTCCTGACTTTC. Translated: CASSHTKPGPSGANVLTF.